A selection of T cell receptor beta chains follows, all from one sample in a study of T cells in Graves' hyperthyroidism and ophthalmopathy. TCRdb passed the multiplex PCR reads through MiXCR, listing each CDR3 protein once. The data contain fewer than 650,000 distinct CDR3 sequences, 40% to 50% of them singletons. Sequencing input: peripheral blood or thyroid tissue (not recorded which). These receptors were taken from an adult woman with Graves' disease, either hyperthyroidism or ophthalmopathy (not recorded which). CDR3s include the opening cysteine and the closing phenylalanine or tryptophan. Fields, in order: clone size, D gene, J gene, V gene, CDR3 protein, CDR3 DNA. The D gene is left open where the match is weak. Clone size is stated in some rows and not others, as once, few, many or a class when expanded.

.	.	TRBJ1-2	TRBV5-1	CASSPMRGVATYGYTF	TGCGCCAGCAGCCCCATGAGGGGAGTCGCGACTTATGGCTACACCTTC
.	.	TRBJ1-2	TRBV20-1	CSARVIAGGDDGYTF	TGCAGTGCTAGAGTAATAGCGGGCGGGGACGATGGCTACACCTTC
once	.	TRBJ2-7	TRBV7-2	CASSLIGRLDSSYEQYF	TGTGCCAGCAGCTTAATTGGGCGGCTAGACAGCTCCTACGAGCAGTACTTC
many	.	TRBJ1-1	TRBV29-1	CSAARGAALDTEAFF	TGCAGCGCGGCGAGGGGGGCAGCGTTGGACACTGAAGCTTTCTTT
.	.	TRBJ2-3	TRBV4-2	CASSFGVDTQYF	TGTGCCAGCAGCTTCGGGGTAGATACGCAGTATTTT
.	.	TRBJ2-7	TRBV11-3	CASSFSSGAYEQYF	TGTGCCAGCAGTTTTTCCTCCGGGGCCTACGAGCAGTACTTC
.	.	TRBJ2-2	TRBV25-1	CASSESRSAAGELFF	TGTGCCAGCAGTGAATCCCGGTCAGCAGCCGGGGAGCTGTTTTTT
.	TRBD1	TRBJ1-5	TRBV10-3	CAISETGGQNQPQHF	TGTGCCATCAGTGAAACAGGGGGGCAAAATCAGCCCCAGCATTTT
many	.	TRBJ1-3	TRBV12-3/TRBV12-4	CASSFKQGSTGNTIYF	TGTGCCAGCAGTTTCAAGCAGGGATCAACTGGAAACACCATATATTTT
.	.	TRBJ1-1	TRBV5-6	CASSLLNRNTGAFF	TGTGCCAGCAGCTTGTTGAACAGAAACACTGGAGCTTTCTTT
few	TRBD1	TRBJ1-1	TRBV2	CASSGTGGAVNTEAFF	TGTGCCAGCAGCGGGACAGGGGGCGCGGTGAACACTGAAGCTTTCTTT
once	TRBD2	TRBJ2-2	TRBV7-8	CASSEPQPAGSGELFF	TGTGCCAGCAGCGAGCCGCAACCAGCGGGATCTGGGGAGCTGTTTTTT
.	.	TRBJ2-7	TRBV19	CASSSTTIYEQYF	TGTGCCAGTAGTTCAACTACGATCTACGAGCAGTACTTC
.	TRBD2	TRBJ2-2	TRBV7-2	CASSLMKGGSTGELFF	TGTGCCAGCAGCTTAATGAAGGGAGGGAGCACCGGGGAGCTGTTTTTT
few	.	TRBJ2-1	TRBV7-2	CASSFGGHEQFF	TGTGCCAGCAGCTTCGGGGGCCACGAGCAGTTCTTC
many	.	TRBJ1-2	TRBV3-1	CASSQERAYGYTF	TGTGCCAGCAGCCAAGAGAGGGCCTATGGCTACACCTTC
once	.	TRBJ2-1	TRBV14	CASSQVASTGEQFF	TGTGCCAGCAGCCAAGTGGCGAGCACCGGGGAGCAGTTCTTC
.	.	TRBJ2-5	TRBV7-9	CASSDTGGYQETQYF	TGTGCCAGCAGCGACACCGGGGGATACCAAGAGACCCAGTACTTC
many	.	TRBJ1-1	TRBV20-1	CSARDPSRVDTEAFF	TGCAGTGCTAGAGATCCTAGCAGGGTGGACACTGAAGCTTTCTTT
many	.	TRBJ1-1	TRBV7-3	CASSLTPDSGKAFF	TGTGCCAGCAGCTTAACCCCGGACAGCGGTAAAGCTTTCTTT
many	.	TRBJ1-2	TRBV4-1	CASSQDIGNGYTF	TGCGCCAGCAGCCAAGATATAGGGAATGGCTACACCTTC
.	.	TRBJ1-2	TRBV20-1	CSAASGPNTGDDGYTF	TGCAGTGCTGCGAGCGGGCCGAACACCGGGGACGATGGCTACACCTTC
few	.	TRBJ1-5	TRBV10-2	CASGGINQPQHF	TGCGCCAGTGGCGGGATCAATCAGCCCCAGCATTTT
.	TRBD1	TRBJ1-5	TRBV29-1	CSGTGWGQPQHF	TGCAGCGGGACAGGGTGGGGTCAGCCCCAGCATTTT
many	TRBD1	TRBJ1-1	TRBV5-5	CASTYLGQRSYTEAFF	TGTGCCAGCACCTACTTGGGACAGAGATCCTACACTGAAGCTTTCTTT
.	.	TRBJ2-5	TRBV7-9	CASSPPSGWQETQYF	TGTGCCAGCAGCCCCCCTTCGGGTTGGCAAGAGACCCAGTACTTC
.	.	TRBJ1-1	TRBV29-1	CSVGGGNTIEAFF	TGCAGCGTTGGGGGGGGGAACACTATTGAAGCTTTCTTT
.	.	TRBJ2-5	TRBV20-1	CSASLPSREQYF	TGCAGTGCTAGTCTCCCCTCACGGGAGCAGTACTTC
few	TRBD2	TRBJ2-5	TRBV20-1	CSASGAGGRRETQYF	TGCAGTGCTAGTGGGGCGGGAGGGAGGCGAGAGACCCAGTACTTC
.	TRBD2	TRBJ2-7	TRBV29-1	CSVEGGVGTSGSSYEQYF	TGCAGCGTTGAGGGTGGTGTAGGGACTAGCGGGTCCTCCTACGAGCAGTACTTC
few	.	TRBJ1-5	TRBV28	CASSLEGALNQPQHF	TGTGCCAGCAGTTTGGAGGGCGCACTTAATCAGCCCCAGCATTTT
many	.	TRBJ1-6	TRBV9	CASSVGGQDSPLHF	TGTGCCAGCAGCGTAGGAGGGCAGGATTCACCCCTCCACTTT
.	.	TRBJ1-6	TRBV20-1	CSARGGGPNSPLHF	TGCAGTGCTAGGGGCGGGGGCCCTAATTCACCCCTCCACTTT
.	TRBD2	TRBJ2-5	TRBV7-3	CAGSRLAGGGKAQYF	TGTGCCGGCAGCCGACTAGCGGGAGGGGGGAAGGCCCAGTACTTC
.	.	TRBJ1-1	TRBV28	CASSGSKGPGTPLAFF	TGTGCCAGCAGTGGTTCGAAGGGACCGGGTACCCCTTTGGCTTTCTTT
few	.	TRBJ1-6	TRBV7-9	CASSPPSGGSPLHF	TGTGCCAGCAGCCCCCCTTCGGGTGGTTCACCCCTCCACTTT
.	TRBD1	TRBJ1-2	TRBV7-8	CASSLALGGAYGYTF	TGTGCCAGCAGCTTAGCGCTAGGGGGCGCCTACGGCTACACCTTC
many	.	TRBJ1-2	TRBV28	CASSLTLDYGYTF	TGTGCCAGCAGTTTGACACTAGACTATGGCTACACCTTC
.	TRBD2	TRBJ2-5	TRBV7-8	CASSSRTSAAETQYF	TGTGCCAGCAGCTCCCGGACTAGCGCGGCAGAGACCCAGTACTTC
.	.	TRBJ1-4	TRBV11-2	CASSLGGKLFF	TGTGCCAGCAGCTTAGGAGGAAAACTGTTTTTT
once	.	TRBJ1-6	TRBV7-2	CASSRTGNFSPLHF	TGTGCCAGCAGCCGGACGGGGAACTTTTCACCCCTCCACTTT
few	.	TRBJ2-7	TRBV7-9	CATSERGTYEQYF	TGTGCCACCAGTGAACGGGGGACCTACGAGCAGTACTTC
.	TRBD1	TRBJ2-7	TRBV10-3	CATQGQGAYEQYF	TGTGCCACCCAAGGACAGGGGGCCTACGAGCAGTACTTC
.	TRBD1	TRBJ1-6	TRBV20-1	CSAGDRGGGYYNSPLHF	TGCAGTGCCGGGGACAGGGGAGGGGGATACTATAATTCACCCCTCCACTTT
many	.	TRBJ2-5	TRBV7-3	CASSLGAGPRQETQYF	TGTGCCAGCAGCTTAGGGGCAGGACCCCGACAAGAGACCCAGTACTTC
many	.	TRBJ1-2	TRBV7-9	CASSLGSGDTGYTF	TGTGCCAGCAGCTTAGGGAGTGGGGACACCGGCTACACCTTC
.	.	TRBJ1-2	TRBV20-1	CSARAGTNRHGYTF	TGCAGTGCTAGGGCGGGGACAAATCGGCATGGCTACACCTTC
.	TRBD1	TRBJ1-2	TRBV6-2/TRBV6-3	CASSSDRDDGYTF	TGTGCCAGCAGTTCGGACAGGGACGATGGCTACACCTTC
.	.	TRBJ1-4	TRBV10-3	CAISPSGAGSNEKLFF	TGTGCCATCAGTCCGTCAGGGGCCGGGAGTAATGAAAAACTGTTTTTT
.	.	TRBJ2-3	TRBV7-9	CASSIGLSTDTQYF	TGTGCCAGCAGCATAGGACTAAGCACAGATACGCAGTATTTT
once	.	TRBJ1-6	TRBV5-1	CASSLGLAENSYNSPLHF	TGCGCCAGCAGCTTGGGACTAGCGGAGAACTCCTATAATTCACCCCTCCACTTT
.	.	TRBJ2-7	TRBV20-1	CSADSAYEQYF	TGCAGTGCCGACAGTGCCTACGAGCAGTACTTC
many	TRBD2	TRBJ2-2	TRBV6-6	CASRQTSGNTGELFF	TGTGCCAGCAGACAGACTAGCGGAAACACCGGGGAGCTGTTTTTT
many	.	TRBJ2-5	TRBV10-3	CAISDPTGYQETQYF	TGTGCCATCAGTGACCCGACAGGATATCAAGAGACCCAGTACTTC
few	.	TRBJ2-5	TRBV5-8	CASSLRDTHGTQYF	TGTGCCAGCAGCTTGCGGGACACTCATGGGACCCAGTACTTC
once	.	TRBJ2-7	TRBV6-5	CASSSTWTVDRGFYEQYF	TGTGCCAGCAGTTCGACATGGACCGTCGATAGGGGTTTCTACGAGCAGTACTTC
.	TRBD1	TRBJ1-1	TRBV2	CASSGGTGPTEAFF	TGTGCCAGCAGTGGAGGGACAGGGCCCACTGAAGCTTTCTTT